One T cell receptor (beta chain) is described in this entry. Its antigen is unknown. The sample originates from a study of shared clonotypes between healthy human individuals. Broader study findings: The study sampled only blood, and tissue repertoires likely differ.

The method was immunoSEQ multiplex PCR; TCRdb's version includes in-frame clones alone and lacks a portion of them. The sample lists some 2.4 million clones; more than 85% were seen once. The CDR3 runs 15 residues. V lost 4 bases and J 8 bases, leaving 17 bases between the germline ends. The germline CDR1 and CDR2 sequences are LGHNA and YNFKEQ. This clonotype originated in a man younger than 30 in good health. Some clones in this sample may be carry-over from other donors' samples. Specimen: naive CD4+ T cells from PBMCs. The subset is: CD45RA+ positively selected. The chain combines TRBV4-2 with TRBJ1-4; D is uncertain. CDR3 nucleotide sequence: TGTGCCAGCAGCCCAGGTAGCCCACAGAGAGAAAAACTGTTTTTT. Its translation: CASSPGSPQREKLFF.